Listed below are T cell receptor beta chains from one sample, sequenced in a study of T cell responses to AZD1222 COVID-19 vaccine. Sequencing used immunoSEQ multiplex PCR; TCRdb keeps in-frame clones, though not all of them. This sample has roughly 120,000 clones, with around 92% found just once. This specimen consisted of peripheral blood, obtained 28 days after the second AZD1222 dose. The source is an adult who received the AZD1222 COVID-19 vaccine. CDR3s include the opening cysteine and the closing phenylalanine or tryptophan. Each record gives: D gene, clone size, J gene, V gene, CDR3 DNA, CDR3 protein. D genes are given only for firm matches. The size field is filled for only some rows; it gives once, few, many or a size class.

D gene: .; clone size: .; J gene: TRBJ2-1; V gene: TRBV12-3/TRBV12-4; CDR3 DNA: TGTGCCAGCAGCCCGGGGGAAGACAATGAGCAGTTCTTC; CDR3 protein: CASSPGEDNEQFF
D gene: .; clone size: .; J gene: TRBJ1-2; V gene: TRBV7-2; CDR3 DNA: TGTGCCAGCAGCAAGGACCTTTTTGGCTACACCTTC; CDR3 protein: CASSKDLFGYTF
D gene: .; clone size: .; J gene: TRBJ2-7; V gene: TRBV14; CDR3 DNA: TGTGCCAGCAGCCAGGACAGACCCTACGAGCAGTACTTC; CDR3 protein: CASSQDRPYEQYF
D gene: .; clone size: .; J gene: TRBJ1-2; V gene: TRBV19; CDR3 DNA: TGTGCCAGTAGACAGAGGGCTAACTATGGCTACACCTTC; CDR3 protein: CASRQRANYGYTF
D gene: .; clone size: .; J gene: TRBJ2-7; V gene: TRBV28; CDR3 DNA: TGTGCCAGCGCGGCCTACGAGCAGTACTTC; CDR3 protein: CASAAYEQYF
D gene: .; clone size: .; J gene: TRBJ1-5; V gene: TRBV6-4; CDR3 DNA: TGTGCCAGCAGTGGTCAGAGTTATAGCAATCAGCCCCAGCATTTT; CDR3 protein: CASSGQSYSNQPQHF
D gene: .; clone size: .; J gene: TRBJ2-1; V gene: TRBV28; CDR3 DNA: TGTGCCAGCAGTTTTACCAGGCGTGAGCAGTTCTTC; CDR3 protein: CASSFTRREQFF
D gene: .; clone size: .; J gene: TRBJ2-7; V gene: TRBV11-2; CDR3 DNA: TGTGCCAGCAGCTTAGATCTTGGCTTGAGGGAGCAGTACTTC; CDR3 protein: CASSLDLGLREQYF
D gene: .; clone size: .; J gene: TRBJ1-5; V gene: TRBV5-1; CDR3 DNA: TGCGCCAGCAGCCCTGGGACGATTAGGGGTCAGCCCCAGCATTTT; CDR3 protein: CASSPGTIRGQPQHF
D gene: TRBD1; clone size: .; J gene: TRBJ1-2; V gene: TRBV10-3; CDR3 DNA: TGTGCCATCAGTGACCGGGACAGGGACAATGGCTACACCTTC; CDR3 protein: CAISDRDRDNGYTF
D gene: TRBD1; clone size: .; J gene: TRBJ2-5; V gene: TRBV19; CDR3 DNA: TGTGCCAGTAGTCCAGGGGGCGGAGAGACCCAGTACTTC; CDR3 protein: CASSPGGGETQYF
D gene: .; clone size: .; J gene: TRBJ2-3; V gene: TRBV24-1; CDR3 DNA: TGTGCCACCAGCCCCGACAGCACAGATACGCAGTATTTT; CDR3 protein: CATSPDSTDTQYF
D gene: .; clone size: once; J gene: TRBJ1-1; V gene: TRBV28; CDR3 DNA: TGTGCCAGCAGATCACAGGTAGGGGCTTTCTTT; CDR3 protein: CASRSQVGAFF
D gene: .; clone size: few; J gene: TRBJ1-6; V gene: TRBV19; CDR3 DNA: TGTGCCAGTAGTATTCATTGGTATTCACCCCTCCACTTT; CDR3 protein: CASSIHWYSPLHF
D gene: TRBD2; clone size: .; J gene: TRBJ2-1; V gene: TRBV29-1; CDR3 DNA: TGCAGCGTTGAAAGGACTAGCGGGAGGGAGCAGTTCTTC; CDR3 protein: CSVERTSGREQFF
D gene: TRBD2; clone size: .; J gene: TRBJ2-1; V gene: TRBV4-2; CDR3 DNA: TGTGCCAGCAGCCACCTTAGCGGGGGGGCCTACAATGAGCAGTTCTTC; CDR3 protein: CASSHLSGGAYNEQFF
D gene: TRBD2; clone size: .; J gene: TRBJ2-7; V gene: TRBV18; CDR3 DNA: TGTGCCAGCTCAGGCCCTAGCGGGAGGGCCTTGGAGCAGTACTTC; CDR3 protein: CASSGPSGRALEQYF
D gene: .; clone size: .; J gene: TRBJ1-1; V gene: TRBV5-4; CDR3 DNA: TGTGCCAGCAGCTTGGACAGGAACACTGAAGCTTTCTTT; CDR3 protein: CASSLDRNTEAFF
D gene: TRBD1; clone size: .; J gene: TRBJ1-2; V gene: TRBV28; CDR3 DNA: TGTGCCAGCAGTACCTCAGGGGGTCAACCCGCCGACTACACCTTC; CDR3 protein: CASSTSGGQPADYTF
D gene: .; clone size: .; J gene: TRBJ1-2; V gene: TRBV28; CDR3 DNA: TGTGCCAGCAGCCCGAGTCGCCCGATGGAGGGAGTAGTTTATGGCTACACCTTC; CDR3 protein: CASSPSRPMEGVVYGYTF
D gene: .; clone size: .; J gene: TRBJ1-3; V gene: TRBV6-1; CDR3 DNA: TGTGCCAGCAGTGAAGCTCAGGGGTGGTCTGGAAACACCATATATTTT; CDR3 protein: CASSEAQGWSGNTIYF
D gene: .; clone size: .; J gene: TRBJ1-4; V gene: TRBV6-5; CDR3 DNA: TGTGCCAGCAGTTACTCGTTCGAATCGGGTGAAAAACTGTTTTTT; CDR3 protein: CASSYSFESGEKLFF
D gene: TRBD1; clone size: few; J gene: TRBJ2-7; V gene: TRBV11-2; CDR3 DNA: TGTGCCAGCAGCTTAGGGGACAGCTACGAGCAGTACTTC; CDR3 protein: CASSLGDSYEQYF
D gene: .; clone size: .; J gene: TRBJ1-5; V gene: TRBV12-3/TRBV12-4; CDR3 DNA: TGTGCCAGCAGTTCCCCTTATCAGCCCCAGCATTTT; CDR3 protein: CASSSPYQPQHF
D gene: .; clone size: once; J gene: TRBJ2-3; V gene: TRBV2; CDR3 DNA: TGTGCCAGATCGGGAGTCGCAGATACGCAGTATTTT; CDR3 protein: CARSGVADTQYF
D gene: .; clone size: .; J gene: TRBJ1-1; V gene: TRBV29-1; CDR3 DNA: TGCAGCGTTGCCGTGATGAACACTGAAGCTTTCTTT; CDR3 protein: CSVAVMNTEAFF
D gene: TRBD1; clone size: .; J gene: TRBJ1-6; V gene: TRBV18; CDR3 DNA: TGTGCCAGCTCACCATTGGACAGGGCTTCACCCCTCCACTTT; CDR3 protein: CASSPLDRASPLHF
D gene: .; clone size: .; J gene: TRBJ2-2; V gene: TRBV10-2; CDR3 DNA: TGCGCCAGCAGTGAGTCACGGGCTAGCGAGACCGGGGAGCTGTTTTTT; CDR3 protein: CASSESRASETGELFF